These 5 T cell receptor beta chains share one sample of origin, sequenced in a study of control samples from healthy donors and cancer patients. Only in-frame clones appear in the TCRdb table, and some are missing; sequencing was by immunoSEQ multiplex PCR. The repertoire holds some 200,000 clones, roughly 91% seen once, with approximately 1.4% in the top ten. The sequenced material came from blood. The source of these receptors is a young woman in good health.

The chain recombines TRBV10-3 with TRBJ2-5; the D gene is possibly TRBD1 (6 bases). CDR3 length: 12 amino acids. The ends were cut back, 3 bases at V and 7 bases at J, with 9 bases in the middle. Germline CDR1 and CDR2: ENHRY and SYGVKD. CDR3 in DNA: TGTGCCATCAGTGAACAGGGTGTGACCCAGTACTTC. Amino acid sequence: CAISEQGVTQYF.

The chain carries TRBV28 and TRBJ1-3; D might be TRBD1 (5 bases). Trimming removed 7 bases from V and 0 bases from J, with 10 bases in between. From germline, CDR1 is MDHEN and CDR2 SYDVKM. This CDR3 spans 14 amino acids. CDR3 bases: TGTGCCAGCACCCAGGGATACTCTGGAAACACCATATATTTT. As protein: CASTQGYSGNTIYF.

The chain employs TRBV2 and TRBJ2-1, with D maybe TRBD2 (7 bases). V was pared by 6 bases and J by 4 bases, with 16 bases between. The CDR3 spans 15 residues. From germline, CDR1 is SNHLY and CDR2 FYNNEI. DNA of the CDR3: TGTGCCAGCAGGAGGGGGGGAGGAACATACAATGAGCAGTTCTTC. It translates to CASRRGGGTYNEQFF.

The gene calls are TRBV27 and TRBJ2-3; D gene unclear. V was shortened by 5 bases and J by 0 bases, with 15 bases between the two germline ends. The CDR3 runs to 16 residues. The V gene's germline CDR1 is MNHEY and CDR2 SMNVEV (reference sequence). This CDR3 reads CASSPLGVGSTDTQYF. The CDR3 bases are TGTGCCAGCAGTCCCCTCGGTGTAGGAAGCACAGATACGCAGTATTTT.

This chain connects TRBV14 to TRBJ2-1; D tentatively reads TRBD1 or TRBD2 (5 bases each). The germline CDR1 and CDR2 sequences are SGHDN and FVKESK. V was shortened by 0 bases and J by 9 bases, with 9 bases between the two germline ends. This CDR3 comprises 13 residues. CDR3 nucleotides: TGTGCCAGCAGCCAAGATCTGGGGGTTGAGCAGTTCTTC. Translation gives CASSQDLGVEQFF. Using reference TRBV14 and TRBJ2-1 for the parts outside the CDR3, the full variable domain is EAGVTQFPSHSVIEKGQTVTLRCDPISGHDNLYWYRRVMGKEIKFLLHFVKESKQDESGMPNNRFLAERTGGTYSTLKVQPAELEDSGVYFCASSQDLGVEQFFGPGTRLTVL.